This T cell receptor beta chain is drawn from a study of response to subunit inactivated influenza vaccine. General study results and limits: T cells newly recruited by each seasonal influenza vaccination are few, the authors suggested.

Germline CDR1 reads SGHKS; CDR2 reads YYEKEE (reference sequence). CDR3 length equals 16 residues. Trimming took 3 bases from V and 2 from J; bases not matched to a gene: 9. This clonotype has a handful of counts. Its antigen is still unknown. TCRdb recomputed calls from the RT-PCR reads with MiXCR, one row per CDR3 protein. The data show around 790,000 distinct CDR3 sequences, about 20% seen once. The chain has TRBV5-5 and TRBJ1-1; TRBD1 agrees at 8 bases. The specimen was PBMCs from blood, collected around 5 days after vaccination. The sequence was collected from a man aged 50-60 years who received an inactivated influenza vaccine. The CDR3 loop reads CASSSVRTGRNTEAFF. The CDR3 coding sequence is TGTGCCAGCAGCTCCGTCCGGACAGGGCGTAACACTGAAGCTTTCTTT.